This is a list of T cell receptor beta chains from one sample in a study of cytomegalovirus exposure and HLA in healthy donors. Generated by immunoSEQ multiplex PCR, the TCRdb table keeps only in-frame clones and is missing some. The sample gives about 150,000 clones, 70% to 85% of which show up once; 4.5% to 5.5% is in the top ten. The sequenced material came from PBMCs. The source of these receptors is a young man in good health and CMV-seronegative. Both conserved end residues are part of each CDR3. A D gene is named only where the DNA matches it firmly. Where a row states a size, it is once, few, many or the class of an expanded clone; other rows omit it.

V	J	D	size	CDR3	DNA
TRBV23-1	TRBJ1-2	TRBD1	.	CASSRPETGGRHSEGYTF	TGCGCCAGCAGTCGACCCGAGACAGGGGGCAGACATTCGGAGGGCTACACCTTC
TRBV25-1	TRBJ1-2	.	.	CASRTGLWGYTF	TGTGCCAGCAGAACAGGTTTATGGGGCTACACCTTC
TRBV28	TRBJ1-1	.	once	CASSFTGAEAFF	TGTGCCAGCAGTTTTACGGGGGCTGAAGCTTTCTTT
TRBV30	TRBJ1-1	.	.	CAWTRPAPRPRAEAFF	TGTGCCTGGACCCGTCCTGCGCCTCGACCGCGAGCGGAAGCTTTCTTT
TRBV10-3	TRBJ2-4	TRBD2	once	CAISSQGTSGNVQYF	TGTGCCATCAGTAGCCAAGGGACTAGCGGGAACGTTCAGTACTTC
TRBV6-5	TRBJ1-4	TRBD1	few	CASSDRGRGEKLFF	TGTGCCAGCAGCGACAGGGGACGGGGGGAAAAACTGTTTTTT
TRBV2	TRBJ2-5	.	.	CASSDRERAQETQYF	TGTGCCAGCAGTGACCGGGAGAGGGCTCAAGAGACCCAGTACTTC
TRBV29-1	TRBJ2-1	TRBD2	.	CSVKAGYNEQFF	TGCAGCGTTAAAGCGGGGTACAATGAGCAGTTCTTC
TRBV5-1	TRBJ1-1	.	once	CASSSEGRGNTEAFF	TGCGCCAGCAGCTCCGAGGGGAGGGGGAACACTGAAGCTTTCTTT
TRBV19	TRBJ1-5	.	.	CASGEGLSNQPQHF	TGTGCCAGTGGGGAGGGGTTGAGCAATCAGCCCCAGCATTTT
TRBV7-2	TRBJ2-7	TRBD1	.	CASSLTGVYEQYF	TGTGCCAGCAGCTTGACAGGGGTCTACGAGCAGTACTTC
TRBV2	TRBJ2-1	TRBD1	.	CASSARGQGNYNEQFF	TGTGCCAGCAGTGCCAGGGGACAGGGGAACTACAATGAGCAGTTCTTC
TRBV5-6	TRBJ1-2	TRBD1	.	CASRATGGSYGYTF	TGTGCCAGCAGGGCGACAGGGGGCTCCTATGGCTACACCTTC
TRBV4-3	TRBJ1-4	TRBD1	few	CASSQDRDRGYTLFF	TGCGCCAGCAGCCAAGATCGAGACAGGGGCTACACGCTGTTTTTT
TRBV2	TRBJ2-6	TRBD2	many	CASTWEGRSGANVLTF	TGTGCCAGCACCTGGGAGGGGAGGTCTGGGGCCAACGTCCTGACTTTC
TRBV4-3	TRBJ2-1	.	.	CASSQDFGPRDEQFF	TGCGCCAGCAGCCAAGATTTTGGCCCGAGGGATGAGCAGTTCTTC
TRBV6-5	TRBJ2-3	.	.	CASSQISGTDTQYF	TGTGCCAGCAGTCAGATTTCTGGCACAGATACGCAGTATTTT
TRBV6-1	TRBJ2-5	.	.	CASSDLAQETQYF	TGTGCCAGCAGTGACCTGGCACAAGAGACCCAGTACTTC
TRBV7-9	TRBJ2-3	TRBD2	.	CASSSRREGRDTQYF	TGTGCCAGCAGCTCCAGAAGGGAGGGTAGAGATACGCAGTATTTT
TRBV2	TRBJ1-5	.	.	CASRDALRAQHF	TGTGCCAGCAGAGACGCGCTCAGGGCCCAGCATTTT
TRBV6-1	TRBJ2-7	.	.	CASRAITYEQYF	TGTGCCAGCAGGGCCATAACCTACGAGCAGTACTTC
TRBV7-2	TRBJ2-7	.	.	CASSLDSIVPTMGEQYF	TGTGCCAGCAGCTTAGACAGTATTGTCCCCACGATGGGTGAGCAGTACTTC
TRBV6-1	TRBJ2-3	.	many	CASSDGERDTQYF	TGTGCCAGCAGTGACGGGGAACGGGATACGCAGTATTTT
TRBV7-2	TRBJ2-7	TRBD1	.	CASSLAGTENSYEQYF	TGTGCCAGCAGCTTAGCCGGGACAGAAAACTCCTACGAGCAGTACTTC
TRBV5-1	TRBJ1-1	.	once	CASSPAGAAMNTEAFF	TGCGCCAGCAGCCCCGCGGGGGCAGCGATGAACACTGAAGCTTTCTTT